This T cell receptor beta chain was recovered during a study of blood T cell repertoires in COVID-19. About the study: There were acute and convalescent COVID-19 samples, and they came from the United States, Italy and Spain. T cells, B-cell-depleted T cells, or PBMCs supplied cDNA or gDNA.

Per the study methods: Amplified reference gene primers provided the basis for estimating nucleated cell counts. Profiling relied on immunoSEQ multiplex PCR, and the TCRdb table lists in-frame clones only, not all of them. The DNA gave D and trimming, while V, J and clone size come from that table. The data show over 250,000 clones, roughly 85% seen once. The CDR3 contains 15 residues. V was pared by 4 bases and J by 3 bases, with 6 bases of the junction left unmatched. Germline V gene data show CDR1 as LNHDA and CDR2 as SQIVND (reference sequence). The sample consisted of peripheral blood. This chain links TRBV19 with TRBJ2-7, with 10 bases matching TRBD1. This sequence was found in a human donor in a cohort sampled during active COVID-19. The CDR3 sequence: CASSNRDRGIYEQYF. In DNA form, the CDR3 reads TGTGCCAGTAGTAATAGGGACAGGGGAATCTACGAGCAGTACTTC. The variable domain in full, completed from reference TRBV19 and TRBJ2-7, reads DGGITQSPKYLFRKEGQNVTLSCEQNLNHDAMYWYRQDPGQGLRLIYYSQIVNDFQKGDIAEGYSVSREKKESFPLTVTSAQKNPTAFYLCASSNRDRGIYEQYFGPGTRLTVT.